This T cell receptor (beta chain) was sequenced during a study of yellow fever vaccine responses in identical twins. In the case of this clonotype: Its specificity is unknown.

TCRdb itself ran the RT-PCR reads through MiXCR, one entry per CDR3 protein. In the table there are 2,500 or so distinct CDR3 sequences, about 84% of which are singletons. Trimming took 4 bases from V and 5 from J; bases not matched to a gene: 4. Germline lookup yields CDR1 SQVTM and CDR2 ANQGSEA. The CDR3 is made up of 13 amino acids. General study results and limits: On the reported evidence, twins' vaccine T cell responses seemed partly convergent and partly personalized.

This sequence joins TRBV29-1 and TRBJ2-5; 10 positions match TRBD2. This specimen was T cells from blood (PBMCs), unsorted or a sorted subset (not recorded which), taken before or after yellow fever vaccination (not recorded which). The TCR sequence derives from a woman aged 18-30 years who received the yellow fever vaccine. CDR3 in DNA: TGCAGCGTTGGGACTAGCGGATGGGAGACCCAGTACTTC. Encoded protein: CSVGTSGWETQYF.